These T cell receptor beta chains were read from a single sample in a study of blood T cell repertoires in COVID-19. Assay used: immunoSEQ multiplex PCR; TCRdb lists only in-frame clones, some missing. The sample lists 250,000 to 300,000 clones; just over 90% were seen once. The sample was peripheral blood. The receptor source for this set is a woman in her twenties or thirties with COVID-19, enrolled during active disease. CDR3s include the opening cysteine and the closing phenylalanine or tryptophan. The D gene is left open where the match is weak. Only some rows state a clone size, as once, few, many or a class for expanded clones.

J | D | V | size | DNA | CDR3
TRBJ2-5 | TRBD1 | TRBV11-1 | - | TGTGCCAGCAGCTTAGTAACAGGGGGCTTTCAAGAGACCCAGTACTTC | CASSLVTGGFQETQYF
TRBJ1-2 | - | TRBV27 | - | TGTGCCAGCAGTTCAGGGCTAGGCTATGGCTACACCTTC | CASSSGLGYGYTF
TRBJ2-2 | - | TRBV4-1 | - | TGCGCCAGCAGCCAAGAGTACGGGGGAGCGAACACCGGGGAGCTGTTTTTT | CASSQEYGGANTGELFF
TRBJ1-1 | - | TRBV18 | - | TGTGCCAGCTCAAAGTCCGGACAGATGGATACCGATGAAGCTTTCTTT | CASSKSGQMDTDEAFF
TRBJ1-1 | TRBD1 | TRBV6-5 | - | TGTGCCAGCACCCCGACCGGACAGGGGATCTCGGCTTTCTTT | CASTPTGQGISAFF
TRBJ1-5 | - | TRBV12-2 | - | TGTGCAAGTCGCTTTAGAGAGGACAGGACAGGGGGCTTTAGCGGCAATCAGCCCCAGCATTTT | CASRFREDRTGGFSGNQPQHF
TRBJ1-1 | - | TRBV7-9 | - | TGTGCCAGCAGCTTATCCCAGGGCAGCCAGACTGAAGCTTTCTTT | CASSLSQGSQTEAFF
TRBJ1-2 | - | TRBV25-1 | - | TGTGCCAGCAGTGCCCGGGGACTCTATGGCTACACCTTC | CASSARGLYGYTF
TRBJ1-1 | - | TRBV5-1 | once | TGCGCCAGCAGCTTGGAGGGGGATGGCACTGAAGCTTTCTTT | CASSLEGDGTEAFF
TRBJ2-7 | - | TRBV10-3 | - | TGTGCCATCAGTGAGTCGAGTGGCCGAAGGAGCTCCTACGAGCAGTACTTC | CAISESSGRRSSYEQYF
TRBJ1-4 | - | TRBV6-5 | - | TGTGCCAGCAGCCCCCGACAGCGTAATGAAAAACTGTTTTTT | CASSPRQRNEKLFF
TRBJ2-1 | TRBD1 | TRBV12-3/TRBV12-4 | - | TGTGCCAGCAGGGGACAGGGGAACGATGAGCAGTTCTTC | CASRGQGNDEQFF
TRBJ2-7 | - | TRBV7-9 | - | TGTGCCAGCAGCTCCCTGTACGAGCAGTACTTC | CASSSLYEQYF
TRBJ2-3 | TRBD1 | TRBV5-6 | - | TGTGCCAGCAGCCCGACAGGGGGCGCGACAGATACGCAGTATTTT | CASSPTGGATDTQYF
TRBJ1-3 | TRBD1 | TRBV18 | - | TGTGCCAGCTCACAGAACGGCTTACAGGGGGCTGATGGAAACACCATATATTTT | CASSQNGLQGADGNTIYF
TRBJ2-1 | - | TRBV9 | - | TGTGCCAGCAGCGTAGAATGGGACTTATACAATGAGCAGTTCTTC | CASSVEWDLYNEQFF
TRBJ1-1 | - | TRBV11-1 | once | TGTGCCAGCAGCTTAGAACCGGGAGACACTGAAGCTTTCTTT | CASSLEPGDTEAFF
TRBJ1-1 | - | TRBV19 | - | TGTGCCAGTAGGACAGTGAACACTGAAGCTTTCTTT | CASRTVNTEAFF
TRBJ1-2 | - | TRBV20-1 | - | TGCAGGTCTATAGATGGCTACACCTTC | CRSIDGYTF
TRBJ2-1 | TRBD2 | TRBV11-2 | - | TGTGCCAGCAGCCGTTGGTCGACTAGCGGGAGTTATGAGCAGTTCTTC | CASSRWSTSGSYEQFF
TRBJ2-7 | TRBD2 | TRBV7-2 | - | TGTGCCAGCAGGTCGACTAGCGGGGGGTCCTACGAGCAGTACTTC | CASRSTSGGSYEQYF
TRBJ1-2 | - | TRBV10-3 | few | TGTGCCATCAACCCAGGGACTACAGATGGCTACACCTTC | CAINPGTTDGYTF
TRBJ2-1 | TRBD2 | TRBV27 | - | TGTGCCAGCAGTTCGCGGGGGGGCGGACTCTACAATGAGCAGTTCTTC | CASSSRGGGLYNEQFF
TRBJ2-3 | - | TRBV5-4 | - | TGTGCCAGCAGCTGGGGCAGTACGCAGTATTTT | CASSWGSTQYF
TRBJ1-2 | - | TRBV5-1 | - | TGCGCCAGCAGCGCGTCCGGGAGCTATGGCTACACCTTC | CASSASGSYGYTF
TRBJ1-4 | TRBD1 | TRBV29-1 | - | TGCAGCGTTGAAGGGGGACAGGGAAATGAAAAACTGTTTTTT | CSVEGGQGNEKLFF
TRBJ1-6 | TRBD1 | TRBV7-9 | - | TGTGCCAGCAGCTCGACAGGGGCAGGAGGTTCACCCCTCCACTTT | CASSSTGAGGSPLHF
TRBJ2-7 | - | TRBV19 | few | TGTGCCAGTGCCTGGGGGAGCGAAGCGGGCGAGCAGTACTTC | CASAWGSEAGEQYF
TRBJ1-6 | - | TRBV3-1/TRBV3-2 | - | TGTGCCAGCAGCCGCTCTCAGGGATCCTATAATTCACCCCTCCACTTT | CASSRSQGSYNSPLHF
TRBJ1-5 | - | TRBV2 | - | TGTGCCAGCAGTGAGCGGGGCGCGGAAGATAGCAATCAGCCCCAGCATTTT | CASSERGAEDSNQPQHF
TRBJ2-2 | TRBD1 | TRBV10-3 | - | TGTGCCATCAAGGGACAGGGGTACACCGGGGAGCTGTTTTTT | CAIKGQGYTGELFF
TRBJ2-2 | TRBD1 | TRBV29-1 | - | TGCAGCGTGTTCGGGACAGGGAACACCGGGGAGCTGTTTTTT | CSVFGTGNTGELFF
TRBJ2-1 | TRBD1 | TRBV9 | - | TGTGCCAGCAGCGCCGGACAGGGAGACAATGAGCAGTTCTTC | CASSAGQGDNEQFF
TRBJ2-1 | - | TRBV27 | - | TGTGCCAGCAGTTTATCTGGACTCTACAATGAGCAGTTCTTC | CASSLSGLYNEQFF
TRBJ1-4 | TRBD1 | TRBV28 | - | TGTGCCAGCAGCCTTACAGGGGATACTAATGAAAAACTGTTTTTT | CASSLTGDTNEKLFF
TRBJ1-2 | - | TRBV2 | - | TGTGCCAGCAGGGAAACCAGGGAAGAGAAAGGCTACACCTTC | CASRETREEKGYTF
TRBJ2-7 | - | TRBV19 | - | TGTGCCAGTAGTGGAGAGACAGCCTCCTACGAGCAGTACTTC | CASSGETASYEQYF
TRBJ2-2 | - | TRBV6-5 | - | TGTGCCAGCAGTTTCCGGGACTTCGTCACCGGGGAGCTGTTTTTT | CASSFRDFVTGELFF
TRBJ1-5 | - | TRBV6-5 | - | TGTGCCAGTGGGGCCACGGGTGCTTGGCCCCAGCATTTT | CASGATGAWPQHF
TRBJ1-5 | TRBD1 | TRBV30 | once | TGTGCCTGGAGCTCCGGGACAGTCATTCAGCCCCAGCATTTT | CAWSSGTVIQPQHF
TRBJ2-5 | - | TRBV27 | - | TGTGCCAGCAGGAGGGGGGGCTTGGAGACCCAGTACTTC | CASRRGGLETQYF
TRBJ1-2 | - | TRBV2 | - | TGTGCCAGCAGTGCTTTGGGAGGGTATGGCTACACCTTC | CASSALGGYGYTF
TRBJ2-1 | - | TRBV3-1/TRBV3-2 | - | TGTGCCAGCAGCCAAAGGGGGGGGCTTAGCGATGAGCAGTTCTTC | CASSQRGGLSDEQFF
TRBJ1-1 | - | TRBV6-1 | - | TGTGCCAGCAGTGATACAATCCCGAACACTGAAGCTTTCTTT | CASSDTIPNTEAFF
TRBJ2-7 | - | TRBV12-3/TRBV12-4 | - | TGTGCCAGCAGTTTATACTACGAGCAGTACTTC | CASSLYYEQYF
TRBJ2-1 | TRBD2 | TRBV10-3 | - | TGTGCCATCAACCCAGCGGGAGGCCGCAACAATGAGCAGTTCTTC | CAINPAGGRNNEQFF
TRBJ1-2 | TRBD1 | TRBV30 | - | TGTGCCTGGAGTGTCGGGACAGCAGAGGGCTACACCTTC | CAWSVGTAEGYTF
TRBJ2-5 | - | TRBV14 | - | TGTGCCAGCAGCCCGATAGGGGCCCAAGAGACCCAGTACTTC | CASSPIGAQETQYF
TRBJ2-3 | TRBD2 | TRBV5-1 | - | TGCGCCAGCAGCTTGGGGACTAGTGGCACAGATACGCAGTATTTT | CASSLGTSGTDTQYF
TRBJ2-7 | - | TRBV5-5 | many | TGTGCCAGCAGCTTGGATTACTCCTACGAGCAGTACTTC | CASSLDYSYEQYF
TRBJ2-7 | TRBD1 | TRBV6-1 | - | TGTGCCAGCAGTGAAGCACAGGGGGTCTACGAGCAGTACTTC | CASSEAQGVYEQYF
TRBJ2-1 | - | TRBV30 | - | TGTGCCTGGAGTAGGGGGGGAGGTATGAATGAGCAGTTCTTC | CAWSRGGGMNEQFF
TRBJ1-1 | TRBD1 | TRBV9 | once | TGTGCCAGCAGTAGGACAGGGGGAAGTACTGAAGCTTTCTTT | CASSRTGGSTEAFF